The present T cell receptor beta chain was sequenced within a study of T cells after yellow fever vaccination. Study as a whole: Low-cell-number fractions were prepared with SMART-Seq v4 Ultra Low Input.

Findings and limits, study-wide: A small proportion of clonotypes was detected in both the CD4 and CD8 compartments.

TCRdb ran MiXCR on the 5' RACE reads and lists one entry per CDR3 protein. This table has some 250,000 distinct CDR3 sequences, around 3.5% appearing once. Germline loops: CDR1 SEHNR, CDR2 FQNEAQ (reference sequence). The CDR3 contains 15 residues. Trimming cost V 4 bases and J 1 base, with 10 bases left between them. This clonotype was recorded at least ten times. Its antigen is not identified. The rearrangement links TRBV7-9 to TRBJ2-2; TRBD2 is a possible D gene (6 bases). The sample was PBMCs, taken 15 days after the yellow fever booster vaccination. The TCR comes from a man younger than 35 who received the YFV17D yellow fever vaccine. The CDR3 sequence is CASSWRTKNTGELFF. DNA for the CDR3: TGTGCCAGCAGCTGGCGGACTAAGAACACCGGGGAGCTGTTTTTT.